These 18 T cell receptor beta chains originate from one sample sequenced in a study of cytomegalovirus exposure and HLA in healthy donors. The PCR contained 60 Vbeta and 13 Jbeta primers. Some clones are missing from TCRdb's copy, which holds only in-frame ones; the method was immunoSEQ multiplex PCR. The table has some 55,000 clones, around 83% seen once. What was sequenced was PBMCs. The receptor set was obtained from a man aged 40-55 years in good health and CMV-seronegative.

This clone has only one observation. The chain carries TRBV7-2 and TRBJ1-3, with 7 bases fitting TRBD1. The CDR3 sequence is 15 residues long. V shed 2 bases, J shed 2 bases, and the junction held 3 bases outside the gene matches. The germline V gene has CDR1 SGHTA and CDR2 FQGNSA. The CDR3 DNA is TGTGCCAGCAGCTTAACAGGGGACCCTGGAAACACCATATATTTT. The encoded protein is CASSLTGDPGNTIYF.

V usage is TRBV4-3 and J usage is TRBJ1-4; 7 bases line up with TRBD1. The germline CDR1 and CDR2 sequences are LGHNA and YSLEER. This CDR3 is built from 18 residues. Trimming removed 1 base from V and 3 bases from J; junction bases left unmatched: 11. The CDR3 protein is CASSQGQGVGWSNEKLFF. In nucleotides, the CDR3 is TGCGCCAGCAGCCAAGGCCAGGGGGTAGGGTGGTCTAATGAAAAACTGTTTTTT.

The gene calls are TRBV11-2 and TRBJ1-3; 8 positions agree with TRBD1. This CDR3 spans 16 amino acids. Per the germline V gene, CDR1 is SGHAT and CDR2 is FQNNGV. Unmatched junction bases numbered 2, after V lost 1 base and J lost 0 bases. DNA of the CDR3: TGTGCCAGCAGCTTAGGGGACAGGATCTCTGGAAACACCATATATTTT. Its translation is CASSLGDRISGNTIYF.

This rearrangement joins TRBV4-3 to TRBJ2-1, with TRBD1 matching 7 bases. Trimming removed 4 bases from V and 6 bases from J; junction bases left unmatched: 3. CDR3 length: 13 residues. Germline loops: CDR1 LGHNA, CDR2 YSLEER. The CDR3 is CASSLWTGNEQFF. As DNA, the CDR3 is TGCGCCAGCAGCCTCTGGACAGGCAATGAGCAGTTCTTC.

The chain has TRBV6-5 and TRBJ1-5, with D possibly matching TRBD1 (5 bases). There are 15 residues in the CDR3. CDR1 and CDR2 from the germline V gene are MNHEY and SVGAGI. Trimming removed 2 bases at V and 5 bases at J, with 13 bases between. As DNA, the CDR3 is TGTGCCAGCAGTTACGGCCAGGGCCCCGATCAGCCCCAGCATTTT. It encodes CASSYGQGPDQPQHF.

The V gene is TRBV11-2, the J gene TRBJ2-5; a weak D match, TRBD2 (6 bases). V lost 3 bases and J lost 4, with 12 bases in between. The CDR3 loop spans 14 amino acids. Germline lookup yields CDR1 SGHAT and CDR2 FQNNGV. CDR3: CASSFHGGAETQYF. CDR3 DNA: TGTGCCAGCAGCTTCCACGGGGGAGCAGAGACCCAGTACTTC.

The chain uses TRBV10-1 and TRBJ2-2, with D perhaps matching TRBD1 (6 bases). V was pared by 6 bases and J by 1 base, with 6 bases between. This CDR3 is 13 amino acids long. Germline V gene data show CDR1 as WNHNN and CDR2 as SYGVQD (reference sequence). In DNA, the CDR3 is TGCGCCAGCAGACAGGGGAACACCGGGGAGCTGTTTTTT. This encodes CASRQGNTGELFF.

The chain recombines TRBV4-3 with TRBJ2-3; possibly TRBD2 for D (5 bases). Trimming removed 0 bases at V and 2 bases at J, with 15 bases between. Germline lookup yields CDR1 LGHNA and CDR2 YSLEER. CDR3 length equals 17 residues. CDR3 residues: CASSQDPAGQITDTQYF. The CDR3 DNA is TGCGCCAGCAGCCAAGATCCGGCGGGCCAGATCACAGATACGCAGTATTTT.

The chain combines TRBV28 with TRBJ1-5; possible D gene TRBD1, 5 bases. The CDR3 is 14 amino acids. Per germline, CDR1 MDHEN and CDR2 SYDVKM. The V end was cut by 7 bases, the J end by 6 bases, with 16 bases between. DNA of the CDR3: TGTGCCAGCATTGGGGCCCGAGGTATTCAGCCCCAGCATTTT. Residues: CASIGARGIQPQHF.

The chain uses TRBV4-3 and TRBJ1-1; perhaps TRBD1 as D (5 bases). This CDR3 has 16 residues. Trimming left V 0 bases short and J 7 bases short, with 18 bases between. Looked up from germline, CDR1 is LGHNA and CDR2 is YSLEER. CDR3 in DNA: TGCGCCAGCAGCCAAGATATTGGGGCAGGGAAGGGTGAAGCTTTCTTT. Residues: CASSQDIGAGKGEAFF.

The rearrangement links TRBV28 to TRBJ2-1; 8 nucleotides match TRBD2. J was trimmed by 6 bases and V by 5 bases; bases with no gene match: 9. The CDR3 is made up of 15 amino acids. Germline CDR1 is MDHEN and CDR2 is SYDVKM. The CDR3 reads CASSAGGPLANEQFF. Written as DNA, the CDR3 is TGTGCCAGCAGTGCGGGGGGCCCCTTGGCCAATGAGCAGTTCTTC.

This clone was seen a few times. This rearrangement joins TRBV27 to TRBJ2-6; D might be TRBD1 (5 bases). V lost 6 bases and J 0 bases, leaving 15 bases between the germline ends. The CDR3 covers 17 residues. The germline V gene has CDR1 MNHEY and CDR2 SMNVEV (reference sequence). This chain's CDR3 is CASRKQVRRSGANVLTF. The CDR3 coding sequence is TGTGCCAGCAGGAAACAGGTCCGACGCTCTGGGGCCAACGTCCTGACTTTC.

J is TRBJ1-2 and V is TRBV5-1; a weak D match, TRBD1 (6 bases). Trimming took 0 bases from V and 11 from J, leaving 11 bases between them. The CDR3 contains 12 residues. CDR1 and CDR2 from the germline V gene are SGHRS and YFSETQ. The CDR3 DNA is TGCGCCAGCAGCTTGGGACAGGAATTTTACACCTTC. As protein: CASSLGQEFYTF.

The gene calls are TRBV6-1 and TRBJ2-1, with TRBD1 matching 10 bases. The germline V gene has CDR1 MNHNS and CDR2 SASEGT. The CDR3 has 15 residues. Germline trimming cut 6 bases from V and 9 bases from J; bases unmatched to any gene: 11. The DNA for the CDR3 is TGTGCCAGCAGGGAGGTACCGGGACAGGGGAGTGAGCAGTTCTTC. It codes for CASREVPGQGSEQFF.

V gene TRBV5-1 combines with J gene TRBJ2-7; D ambiguous. The CDR3 has 13 residues. Germline loops: CDR1 SGHRS, CDR2 YFSETQ. V was cut by 0 bases and J by 3 bases, with 7 bases left in between. The CDR3 reads CASSLARSYEQYF. The CDR3 bases are TGCGCCAGCAGCTTGGCCCGGAGCTACGAGCAGTACTTC.

V and J are TRBV30 and TRBJ1-2; no clear D gene. Per germline, CDR1 GTSNPN and CDR2 SVGIG (reference sequence). The CDR3 totals 13 residues. V lost 5 bases to trimming and J lost 4 bases, with 14 bases between them. In DNA, the CDR3 is TGTGCCTGGGTCAGCGGGCGGGTCTATGGCTACACCTTC. Translated, it gives CAWVSGRVYGYTF.

The chain combines TRBV2 with TRBJ1-5; TRBD1 matches 8 bases. Losses at the gene ends were 2 bases for V and 1 base for J; bases not matched to a gene: 4. Germline lookup yields CDR1 SNHLY and CDR2 FYNNEI. CDR3 length equals 16 residues. CDR3 region: CASSEWAGGSNQPQHF. CDR3 DNA sequence: TGTGCCAGCAGTGAATGGGCAGGGGGCAGCAATCAGCCCCAGCATTTT.

This sequence joins TRBV20-1 and TRBJ1-1; D gene uncertain. The CDR3 is made up of 11 amino acids. V was trimmed by 5 bases and J by 2 bases, leaving 6 bases between them. Germline lookup yields CDR1 DFQATT and CDR2 SNEGSKA (reference sequence). The CDR3: CSAERNTEAFF. The CDR3 DNA reads TGCAGTGCTGAGAGAAACACTGAAGCTTTCTTT.